What follows are 20 T cell receptor beta chains derived from one specimen sequenced in a study of blood T cells in healthy people across ages. Combining a sample-barcoded 5' primer with a J-beta primer mix, a second PCR ran for roughly 7 to 11 cycles. TCRdb itself ran the 5' RACE reads through MiXCR, one entry per CDR3 protein. The sample has about 780,000 distinct CDR3 sequences, around a quarter seen once. These data are also associated with another study on T cells of mothers and their children.

Sequenced: blood. Receptor source: a boy aged 5-17 years in good health.

The chain joins TRBV10-2 to TRBJ1-1, with 8 bases aligning to TRBD1. From germline, CDR1 is WSHSY and CDR2 SAAADI. The ends lost 8 bases at V and 7 bases at J; junction bases unmatched: 12. The CDR3 extends over 14 amino acids. The CDR3 reads CASGRRGQEDEAFF. The CDR3 DNA sequence: TGCGCCAGCGGGCGTCGGGGACAGGAGGATGAAGCTTTCTTT.

This clonotype has more than one count but fewer than ten. CDR3 loop: CASSGWSATYNEQFF. In nucleotides, the CDR3 is TGCGCCAGCAGTGGGTGGAGTGCTACCTACAATGAGCAGTTCTTC. The chain is built from TRBV5-1 and TRBJ2-1; D is undetermined. The V and J ends lost 5 bases and 2 bases respectively, with 14 bases between them. The CDR3 runs 15 residues. The germline gives CDR1 SGHRS, CDR2 YFSETQ.

V is TRBV7-3 and J is TRBJ1-2; D is possibly TRBD1 (6 bases). The CDR3 runs to 13 residues. Germline CDR1 reads SGHTA; CDR2 reads FQGTGA. V was cut by 5 bases and J by 7 bases, with 14 bases left in between. CDR3 DNA: TGTGCCAGCAGCGAGGGGGGGCGCGCTGGCTACACCTTC. As protein: CASSEGGRAGYTF.

The chain employs TRBV27 and TRBJ2-4; D unclear. V was cut by 5 bases and J by 0 bases, with 17 bases left in between. Germline lookup yields CDR1 MNHEY and CDR2 SMNVEV (reference sequence). CDR3 length: 17 amino acids. CDR3 bases: TGTGCCAGCAGTCCCCGGGCGACTCACTTAGCCAAAAACATTCAGTACTTC. This translates into CASSPRATHLAKNIQYF.

CDR3 coding DNA: TGTGCCAGCAGTTACGCCGACAGCATTCAAGAGACCCAGTACTTC. This gives the protein CASSYADSIQETQYF. The chain joins TRBV6-6 to TRBJ2-5; possibly TRBD1 for D (5 bases). Germline CDR1 and CDR2: MNHNY and SVGAGI (reference sequence). CDR3 length equals 15 residues. Trimming shortened V by 2 bases and J by 2 bases, and 12 bases separated the two germline ends.

V is TRBV11-2 and J is TRBJ2-5; D not certain. Trimming pared 5 bases from V and 5 bases from J, leaving 9 bases between. Germline lookup yields CDR1 SGHAT and CDR2 FQNNGV. The CDR3 spans 12 residues. The CDR3 reads CASSQQVETQYF. CDR3 bases: TGTGCCAGCAGCCAGCAAGTGGAGACCCAGTACTTC.

This clonotype was observed at least ten times. The J gene is TRBJ2-3, the V gene TRBV11-2, with D perhaps matching TRBD1 or TRBD2 (7 bases each). Trimming removed 1 base from V and 3 bases from J, with 14 bases in between. Germline V gene lookup returns CDR1 SGHAT and CDR2 FQNNGV. The CDR3 is 16 residues long. The CDR3 DNA is TGTGCCAGCAGCTTAGGAGCAGGGGGAGGGACAGATACGCAGTATTTT. Protein product: CASSLGAGGGTDTQYF.

This clonotype was seen a few times. The gene calls are TRBV10-3 and TRBJ2-7; TRBD2 matches 11 bases. CDR1 and CDR2 (germline): ENHRY, SYGVKD. V was pared by 10 bases and J by 0 bases, with 11 bases of the junction left unmatched. CDR3 length equals 16 residues. As DNA, the CDR3 is TGTGCCACTAACCCTAGACTAGCGGGGAGCTCCTACGAGCAGTACTTC. This sequence encodes CATNPRLAGSSYEQYF.

This chain joins TRBV12-3 or TRBV12-4 and TRBJ2-5; D possibly corresponds to TRBD1 (5 bases). The CDR3 spans 15 residues. V gave up 8 bases and J gave up 2 bases, with 18 bases separating them. CDR3 in amino acids: CASRRLQGMQETQYF. In DNA, the CDR3 is TGTGCCAGCCGGCGCCTGCAGGGAATGCAAGAGACCCAGTACTTC.

This clonotype turned up a few times. The V gene is TRBV27, the J gene TRBJ2-3; 9 positions match TRBD2. CDR1 is MNHEY, CDR2 SMNVEV, per germline (reference sequence). V trimming: 6 bases; J trimming: 4 bases; junction bases outside the gene matches: 8. This CDR3 has 15 residues. The CDR3 DNA is TGTGCCAGCAGGTGGGCGGGGGGGCGATCAGATACGCAGTATTTT. Protein: CASRWAGGRSDTQYF.

The chain couples TRBV20-1 to TRBJ2-4; 7 nucleotides agree with TRBD1. Trimming took 6 bases from V and 5 from J; bases not matched to a gene: 7. The CDR3 is 13 amino acids. From germline, CDR1 is DFQATT and CDR2 SNEGSKA (reference sequence). CDR3 nucleotides: TGCAGTGCCCGCATTGACAGGGAAAACATTCAGTACTTC. It codes for CSARIDRENIQYF.

The chain links TRBV4-1 to TRBJ1-1, with a weak D call TRBD1 (5 bases). V was trimmed by 8 bases and J by 1 base, leaving 11 bases between them. The CDR3 has 13 amino acids. Germline V CDR1 and CDR2: MGHRA, YSYEKL. This chain's CDR3 is CASGGSWNTEAFF. CDR3 bases: TGCGCCAGCGGGGGGAGTTGGAACACTGAAGCTTTCTTT.

This clonotype turned up a few times. The gene calls are TRBV12-3 or TRBV12-4 and TRBJ2-5; 13 bases match TRBD2. The CDR3 contains 16 residues. With 6 bases clipped from V and 2 bases from J, the junction kept 6 bases outside the gene matches. The CDR3 reads CASSSPGLAGQETQYF. In nucleotides, the CDR3 is TGTGCCAGCAGCTCACCGGGACTAGCGGGACAAGAGACCCAGTACTTC.

The chain employs TRBV5-6 and TRBJ2-1; TRBD1 aligns across 7 bases. V gave up 4 bases and J gave up 2 bases; unmatched junction bases: 9. The CDR3 totals 16 residues. The germline V gene encodes CDR1 SGHDT and CDR2 YYEEEE. The CDR3 DNA reads as TGTGCCAGCAGCGCCACCGGGACAGCGACCTACAATGAGCAGTTCTTC. Translated, it gives CASSATGTATYNEQFF.

This clonotype was observed a few times. This chain uses TRBV2 with TRBJ1-1, with D possibly being TRBD1 (5 bases). The CDR3 is 11 amino acids. The V end lost 11 bases, the J end lost 4 bases, and 11 bases lay between the germline ends. Germline V gene lookup returns CDR1 SNHLY and CDR2 FYNNEI. The CDR3 spells CARGGVTEAFF. The CDR3 bases are TGTGCCCGGGGGGGGGTCACTGAAGCTTTCTTT. The complete variable domain, with remaining parts taken from reference TRBV2 and TRBJ1-1, reads EPEVTQTPSHQVTQMGQEVILRCVPISNHLYFYWYRQILGQKVEFLVSFYNNEISEKSEIFDDQFSVERPDGSNFTLKIRSTKLEDSAMYFCARGGVTEAFFGQGTRLTVV.

The chain is built from TRBV6-5 and TRBJ2-3; TRBD2 agrees at 8 bases. CDR3 length equals 20 residues. The germline CDR1 and CDR2 sequences are MNHEY and SVGAGI. Trimming took 0 bases from V and 0 from J; bases not matched to a gene: 14. The CDR3, as DNA: TGTGCCAGCAGTTACTCTTGGGTATCGGTCGGACTAGCAAGCACAGATACGCAGTATTTT. It yields the protein CASSYSWVSVGLASTDTQYF.

The V gene is TRBV3-1, the J gene TRBJ1-2; no reliable D call. V lost 3 bases and J lost 8, with 10 bases in between. Per germline, CDR1 LGHDT and CDR2 YNNKEL (reference sequence). There are 12 residues in the CDR3. This CDR3 is CASSQAGRGYTF. The CDR3 region has the DNA TGTGCCAGCAGCCAGGCCGGTCGGGGCTACACCTTC. The full variable domain, with the rest looked up from reference TRBV3-1 and TRBJ1-2, is DTAVSQTPKYLVTQMGNDKSIKCEQNLGHDTMYWYKQDSKKFLKIMFSYNNKELIINETVPNRFSPKSPDKAHLNLHINSLELGDSAVYFCASSQAGRGYTFGSGTRLTVV.

V is TRBV4-2 and J is TRBJ2-7; D unclear. CDR3 length: 15 amino acids. Deletions cut 0 bases from V and 7 bases from J, with 16 bases between. Germline V gene lookup returns CDR1 LGHNA and CDR2 YNFKEQ. The chain's CDR3 is CASSQDGEIVREQYF. For the CDR3, the DNA is TGTGCCAGCAGCCAAGATGGTGAGATCGTGAGGGAGCAGTACTTC.

The genes are TRBV20-1 and TRBJ2-7, with 10 nucleotides matching TRBD2. The J call may be mistaken, given a closer DNA end match to TRBJ2-5. CDR3 length equals 13 residues. Per germline, CDR1 DFQATT and CDR2 SNEGSKA (reference sequence). CDR3 residues: CSERGLAEETQYF. CDR3 in DNA: TGCAGTGAACGAGGACTAGCGGAAGAGACCCAGTACTTC.

V and J are TRBV20-1 and TRBJ1-1, with no clear D. The CDR3 runs to 12 residues. Trimming pared 1 base from V and 1 base from J, leaving 4 bases between. Per germline, CDR1 DFQATT and CDR2 SNEGSKA (reference sequence). The DNA for the CDR3 is TGCAGTGCTAGAGGATCGAACACTGAAGCTTTCTTT. It yields the protein CSARGSNTEAFF.